This T cell receptor (beta chain) appears in the sequencing data of a study of control samples from healthy donors and cancer patients. This clone was recorded a few times. The germline V gene has CDR1 LNHDA and CDR2 SQIVND (reference sequence). The CDR3 sequence is 14 residues long. Trimming pared 6 bases from V and 4 bases from J, leaving 15 bases between. This table comes from immunoSEQ multiplex PCR, and its TCRdb copy is limited to in-frame clones, with some not included. Of about 120,000 clones listed, about 89% are singletons. The source material was blood. This chain links TRBV19 with TRBJ1-2, with a weak D call TRBD1 (6 bases). This sequence originates from a man aged 45 to 65 in good health. CDR3 DNA: TGTGCCAGTAGAGGGACTGACAGGACCTATGGCTACACCTTC. It codes for CASRGTDRTYGYTF.